This TCR beta chain was found in a study of OX40 agonist ivuxolimab in advanced cancers. Germline lookup yields CDR1 SGHAT and CDR2 FQNNGV. V shed 5 bases and J shed 3 bases, with 11 bases lying between them. There are 14 residues in the CDR3. Assay used: immunoSEQ multiplex PCR; TCRdb lists only in-frame clones, some missing. Of about 64,000 clones detected, approximately 80% appear once; the ten largest clones hold roughly 4.9%. The sequence came from an adult with an advanced solid tumor such as melanoma, head and neck, liver or kidney cancer. The chain joins TRBV11-2 to TRBJ2-1; D unclear. Sequencing was performed on CD4+ or CD8+ T cells sorted from blood, taken in a trial of the OX40 agonist ivuxolimab. Written as DNA, the CDR3 is TGTGCCAGCAGCGCCCAGACTGGCTACAATGAGCAGTTCTTC. Protein: CASSAQTGYNEQFF.